This entry lists 27 T cell receptor beta chains sequenced from one sample in a study of cytomegalovirus exposure and HLA in healthy donors. Primers: 60 Vbeta forward and 13 Jbeta reverse. TCRdb keeps only in-frame clones here, not all; method: immunoSEQ multiplex PCR. The top ten clones hold 16% of a sample with roughly 100,000 clones, 12% of them seen once. The sequencing input was PBMCs. These receptors were taken from a man aged 35 to 55 in good health and CMV-seropositive.

This clone was recorded a few times. The J gene is TRBJ1-1, the V gene TRBV28, with TRBD1 matching 8 bases. V shed 5 bases, J shed 1 base, and the junction held 6 bases outside the gene matches. Germline V gives CDR1 MDHEN, CDR2 SYDVKM. The CDR3 consists of 15 residues. The CDR3 DNA sequence: TGTGCCAGCAGTCCACGGACAGGGAAGAACACTGAAGCTTTCTTT. Translated, it gives CASSPRTGKNTEAFF. The variable domain in full, with the rest retrieved from reference TRBV28 and TRBJ1-1, is DVKVTQSSRYLVKRTGEKVFLECVQDMDHENMFWYRQDPGLGLRLIYFSYDVKMKEKGDIPEGYSVSREKKERFSLILESASTNQTSMYLCASSPRTGKNTEAFFGQGTRLTVV.

The chain uses TRBV29-1 and TRBJ2-1; 7 bases agree with TRBD1. J was trimmed by 0 bases and V by 6 bases; bases with no gene match: 8. The germline gives CDR1 SQVTM, CDR2 ANQGSEA. The CDR3 extends over 15 amino acids. The CDR3 DNA sequence: TGCAGCGTACACAGGGGATCAAGCTCCTACAATGAGCAGTTCTTC. This encodes CSVHRGSSSYNEQFF.

This clone was seen a few times. The chain uses TRBV11-3 and TRBJ2-5, with D unclear. The CDR3 totals 13 residues. CDR1 is SGHNT and CDR2 is YENEEA in the germline V gene. Trimming left V 5 bases short and J 2 bases short, with 9 bases between. CDR3 DNA: TGTGCCAGCAGCCCCACACGTCAAGAGACCCAGTACTTC. Protein: CASSPTRQETQYF.

J is TRBJ2-1 and V is TRBV2; 7 nucleotides match TRBD2. This CDR3 comprises 15 residues. The V gene's germline CDR1 is SNHLY and CDR2 FYNNEI. V was pared by 7 bases and J by 1 base, with 7 bases of the junction left unmatched. CDR3 amino acids: CASNSGGGSYNEQFF. CDR3 coding DNA: TGTGCCAGCAACTCTGGCGGGGGTTCCTACAATGAGCAGTTCTTC.

The gene calls are TRBV27 and TRBJ2-5, with 10 bases fitting TRBD2. The CDR3 consists of 15 residues. Germline assignment: CDR1 MNHEY and CDR2 SMNVEV (reference sequence). V gave up 6 bases and J gave up 11 bases; unmatched junction bases: 15. DNA of the CDR3: TGTGCCAGCAGGAAGATCCGGGCTAGCGGGAGCCAGCAGTACTTC. Translated, it gives CASRKIRASGSQQYF.

The chain uses TRBV6-4 and TRBJ2-2, with TRBD2 identical over 13 bases. The V segment lost 6 bases and the J segment 5 bases; nucleotides outside the gene matches: 3. This CDR3 has 15 residues. Germline CDR1 and CDR2: MRHNA and SNTAGT. DNA for the CDR3: TGTGCCAGCAGCGAACTAGCGGGAGGGACCGGGGAGCTGTTTTTT. It translates to CASSELAGGTGELFF.

J is TRBJ2-2 and V is TRBV23-1; D perhaps matches TRBD1 (5 bases). TRBV23-1 is given ORF status, its function remaining uncertain. Deletions cut 0 bases from V and 6 bases from J, with 14 bases between. The CDR3 runs to 16 residues. The CDR3 nucleotides are TGCGCCAGCAGTCAATCCCGGGTGGGGCCTCCCGGGGAGCTGTTTTTT. It is translated as CASSQSRVGPPGELFF.

This sequence joins TRBV7-2 and TRBJ2-1, with TRBD2 matching over 10 bases. Germline V lookup: CDR1 SGHTA, CDR2 FQGNSA. Trimming at V came to 0 bases and at J to 8 bases, leaving 4 bases not matched to a gene. This CDR3 is built from 15 residues. DNA for the CDR3: TGTGCCAGCAGCTTAGCGGCTAGCGGGAGTTATGAGCAGTTCTTC. Its translation: CASSLAASGSYEQFF.

This clone came up a few times. This chain uses TRBV30 with TRBJ1-1; 7 bases align to TRBD1. Unmatched junction bases numbered 3, after V lost 0 bases and J lost 8 bases. Germline V gene data show CDR1 as GTSNPN and CDR2 as SVGIG (reference sequence). The CDR3 extends over 12 amino acids. The CDR3 nucleotides are TGTGCCTGGAGTGTGGAGGGGGCGGAAGCTTTCTTT. Translating it yields CAWSVEGAEAFF.

This clone was counted between two and nine times. The chain combines TRBV18 with TRBJ2-5; tentatively, D is TRBD1 (5 bases). Germline values: CDR1 KGHSH, CDR2 LQKENI. V dropped 5 bases and J dropped 1 base, with 8 bases sitting between them. This CDR3 spans 13 amino acids. The CDR3 DNA follows: TGTGCCAGCTCATTTACAGGCCAAGAGACCCAGTACTTC. Its protein product is CASSFTGQETQYF.

This clone was seen only a few times. This chain links TRBV2 with TRBJ1-2; tentative D call: TRBD1 (6 bases). V lost 5 bases to trimming and J lost 4 bases, with 17 bases between them. Germline assignment: CDR1 SNHLY and CDR2 FYNNEI. The CDR3 totals 15 residues. The CDR3 nucleotides are TGTGCCAGCAGTAAAGGTCAGGGGAATCTCTATGGCTACACCTTC. Its translation is CASSKGQGNLYGYTF.

The chain links TRBV4-1 to TRBJ1-2, with no clear D. CDR1 is MGHRA, CDR2 YSYEKL, per germline. V lost 2 bases, J lost 0 bases, and 10 bases lay in between. CDR3 length: 15 amino acids. CDR3 sequence (DNA): TGCGCCAGCAGCCAACCGGGAGCCTCTAACTATGGCTACACCTTC. This encodes CASSQPGASNYGYTF.

V usage is TRBV28 and J usage is TRBJ2-1; 12 nucleotides line up with TRBD2. CDR3 length: 15 residues. In germline, CDR1 is MDHEN, CDR2 SYDVKM. Trimming took 7 bases from V and 4 from J; bases not matched to a gene: 5. CDR3 nucleotide sequence: TGTGCCAGCATTCCAGGGACTAGCGGGTACAATGAGCAGTTCTTC. Amino acid sequence: CASIPGTSGYNEQFF.

This clone was recorded a few times. The rearrangement links TRBV28 to TRBJ1-2, with D maybe TRBD1 (6 bases). Per germline, CDR1 MDHEN and CDR2 SYDVKM. This CDR3 has 15 amino acids. The V and J ends lost 6 bases and 1 base respectively, with 15 bases between them. The CDR3 coding sequence is TGTGCCAGCAGCCGAACGGGACACAATAACTATGGCTACACCTTC. It specifies CASSRTGHNNYGYTF.

In its sample, this clone was seen a few times. The chain is built from TRBV5-4 and TRBJ2-7; TRBD1 matches at 8 bases. The CDR3 runs 13 residues. Germline CDR1 reads SGHNT; CDR2 reads YYREEE (reference sequence). Trimming at V came to 4 bases and at J to 5 bases, leaving 5 bases not matched to a gene. CDR3 in DNA: TGTGCCAGCAGCCTCCAACAGGGGGACGAGCAGTACTTC. It specifies CASSLQQGDEQYF.

This clone occurred a few times. The chain uses TRBV19 and TRBJ2-3, with 8 bases that match TRBD2. This CDR3 contains 12 residues. Germline CDR1 and CDR2: LNHDA and SQIVND (reference sequence). V was pared by 3 bases and J by 9 bases, with 2 bases of the junction left unmatched. CDR3 nucleotide sequence: TGTGCCAGTAGTATTGAGCGGGAGACGCAGTATTTT. Translating gives CASSIERETQYF.

This clone was seen a few times. CDR3 sequence reads: CASSSQGAFDTEAFF. The CDR3 DNA follows: TGTGCCAGCAGCTCACAGGGGGCTTTTGACACTGAAGCTTTCTTT. The V call is TRBV11-2, the J call TRBJ1-1; 9 bases line up with TRBD1. Trimming removed 4 bases from V and 3 bases from J; junction bases left unmatched: 6. Germline loops: CDR1 SGHAT, CDR2 FQNNGV. The length of the CDR3 is 15 residues.

This clone turned up a few times. The chain carries TRBV5-6 and TRBJ1-5; D unresolved. Trimming shortened V by 4 bases and J by 11 bases, and 19 bases separated the two germline ends. CDR3 length equals 14 residues. In germline, CDR1 is SGHDT, CDR2 YYEEEE. CDR3 nucleotides: TGTGCCAGCAGCCAGACTCCGTCATCGGTAGCCCAGCATTTT. Translating gives CASSQTPSSVAQHF.

The rearrangement joins TRBV9 to TRBJ2-2; possible D gene TRBD2, 5 bases. The V and J ends lost 2 bases and 5 bases respectively, with 13 bases between them. Germline V gene data show CDR1 as SGDLS and CDR2 as YYNGEE. This CDR3 comprises 15 residues. In DNA form, the CDR3 reads TGTGCCAGCAGCGTTACAGTTTCGGGGACCGGGGAGCTGTTTTTT. Translating it yields CASSVTVSGTGELFF.

The V call is TRBV4-3, the J call TRBJ2-2; 9 bases fit TRBD1. Trimming removed 0 bases from V and 5 bases from J; junction bases left unmatched: 7. Per the germline V gene, CDR1 is LGHNA and CDR2 is YSLEER. This CDR3 spans 17 amino acids. CDR3 amino acids: CASSQDRRTGDTGELFF. The DNA of the CDR3 is TGCGCCAGCAGCCAAGATCGAAGGACAGGGGATACCGGGGAGCTGTTTTTT.

The chain recombines TRBV7-6 with TRBJ2-5; 9 nucleotides align to TRBD1. The CDR3 runs to 16 residues. V shed 5 bases, J shed 1 base, and the junction held 8 bases outside the gene matches. Germline lookup yields CDR1 SGHVS and CDR2 FNYEAQ. The DNA for the CDR3 is TGTGCCAGCAGCACCCCAGTGGGACAGGGCCAAGAGACCCAGTACTTC. As protein: CASSTPVGQGQETQYF.

A word on this clone: At one of its ends the junction is not consistent with the germline gene, which may arise from a read error. The J gene is TRBJ2-5, the V gene TRBV5-1; 7 bases line up with TRBD1. The germline CDR1 and CDR2 sequences are SGHRS and YFSETQ. The CDR3 contains 14 residues. CDR3 region: CASSLRTGQGTQYF. In nucleotides, the CDR3 is TGCGCCAGCAGCCTTCGGACAGGACAAGGGACCCAGTACTTC.

This clone occurred a few times. This chain links TRBV7-2 with TRBJ2-1; 7 bases map to TRBD2. Germline trimming cut 1 base from V and 8 bases from J; bases unmatched to any gene: 5. Germline values: CDR1 SGHTA, CDR2 FQGNSA. The CDR3 sequence is 14 residues long. The CDR3: CASSLDFGRYEQFF. As DNA, the CDR3 is TGTGCCAGCAGCTTAGATTTCGGGAGGTATGAGCAGTTCTTC.

This clone was detected only a few times. V gene TRBV14 combines with J gene TRBJ2-1; 14 bases are shared with TRBD2. Trimming removed 3 bases from V and 7 bases from J; junction bases left unmatched: 2. This CDR3 is 15 amino acids long. Germline loops: CDR1 SGHDN, CDR2 FVKESK. The CDR3 spells CASSHRTSGRNEQFF. CDR3 in DNA: TGTGCCAGCAGCCACAGGACTAGCGGGAGGAATGAGCAGTTCTTC.

This chain uses TRBV5-1 with TRBJ2-2; unclear D gene. Between the trimmed V and J ends, which lost 2 bases and 1 base, there was a span of 6 bases. This CDR3 comprises 14 residues. Germline loops: CDR1 SGHRS, CDR2 YFSETQ. CDR3 in amino acids: CASSFGGNTGELFF. The CDR3 bases are TGCGCCAGCAGCTTTGGCGGGAACACCGGGGAGCTGTTTTTT.

This clone was counted between two and nine times. This sequence joins TRBV5-4 and TRBJ2-1, with unresolved D. The CDR3 is 15 residues long. Trimming cost V 2 bases and J 0 bases, with 9 bases left between them. Germline V gene lookup returns CDR1 SGHNT and CDR2 YYREEE (reference sequence). The CDR3 loop reads CASSLDSSSYNEQFF. The CDR3 bases are TGTGCCAGCAGCTTAGACTCGAGCTCCTACAATGAGCAGTTCTTC.

V is TRBV5-1 and J is TRBJ2-5, with D possibly TRBD2 on 6 matching bases. Germline V gene data show CDR1 as SGHRS and CDR2 as YFSETQ. V lost 0 bases and J lost 5, with 14 bases in between. This CDR3 spans 15 amino acids. DNA of the CDR3: TGCGCCAGCAGCTTGGTGACTAGGTCTTTGGAGACCCAGTACTTC. It encodes CASSLVTRSLETQYF.